This entry features one T cell receptor beta chain sequence. This clone turned up a few times. Its antigen target is currently unknown. The sample holds no much larger clone one base away, and base qualities are not on file. This sample was taken from a study of shared clonotypes between healthy human individuals (dated by TCRdb to 2018 to 2020). Broadly, across the study: The cohort comprised a couple of women and three men aged 18 to 49 years. Leukapheresis yielded between about 0.9 and 10 billion PBMCs per donor. Libraries were prepared and TCR repertoires were sequenced by different laboratories using diverse techniques, in order to increase sequencing depth and limit assay-specific biases. Blood TCR repertoires of a handful of healthy adults were deeply sequenced to estimate repertoire size and the extent of clonotype sharing between individuals.

Using the deep immunoSEQ assay, TCR CDR3 regions were amplified from genomic DNA by multiplex PCR. Genomic DNA extracted from each cell subset was distributed evenly over all wells of several immunoSEQ 96-well plates, and each plate served as one replicate. For unsorted PBMC, approximately 310 ng genomic DNA, equal to approximately 30,000 T cell genomes, was loaded into each replicate PCR. Unsorted PBMC genomic DNA was sequenced across ten immunoSEQ deep assay plates. Purified libraries were measured with a Qubit 3.0 fluorometer, size-checked on a Bioanalyzer 2100, and measured again with the KAPA Library Quantification kit. Every immunoSEQ 96-well plate was sequenced on a separate single-read 150-cycle Illumina NextSeq 550 flow cell. Per the source publication's procedure: The immunoSEQ output contained only junctional sequences without quality scores, so filtering could not match that applied to full-length reads. To assign V/J genes and CDR3, sequences were annotated against IMGT germline references using PyIR, a Python wrapper for IgBLAST v1.9. Any read was removed if the V/J assignment was weak (E-value above 1e-6), the CDR3 was missing, or the read contained stop codons, out-of-frame junctions, or ambiguous translated residues. V3J clonotypes were defined as sequences sharing the same inferred V gene, J gene, and CDR3 amino acid sequence. The percentage overlap between two repertoires was calculated by dividing the number of shared unique clonotypes by the size of the smaller repertoire. Richness of each repertoire was evaluated using RTK rarefaction, the Chao1 estimator, and Recon v2.1 estimates of unobserved clonotypes. What TCRdb holds here is the immuneACCESS table cut down to in-frame rearrangements. Part of the clones is not present; checked against another copy, under half of the missing clones reflect an unresolved V gene, and the others are unexplained. Clonal size and the V and J genes are those of that table, whereas D and trimming came from the DNA. A total of a few hundred thousand clones appear in this sample, around 80% of them only once. The top ten clonotypes cover about 12% of the sample.

V and J are truncated by 3 bases and 5 bases respectively, leaving an intervening sequence of 8 bases. From the germline V gene, CDR1 is ENHRY and CDR2 is SYGVKD. Its CDR3 holds 12 amino acids, cysteine through phenylalanine. Left in the record is the CDR3 DNA by itself, 36 bases read in frame from the first base. Donors were healthy HIV-negative adults with no recently reported acute infections or vaccinations. All donors were Caucasian adults living in Nashville, Tennessee, USA. For unsorted samples, 85 million to 100 million PBMCs were counted, and genomic DNA was extracted using the QIAamp DNA Blood Mini kit. After blood collection by leukapheresis, PBMCs were isolated using Ficoll-Histopaque density gradient centrifugation and then cryopreserved in the vapor phase of liquid nitrogen. Overall study outcomes, separate from this receptor: The genetic and exposure-history diversity represented was limited by the small number of donors. Pairwise subsampling led to the expectation that sequencing depth would affect the degree of clonotype sharing among donors. Only blood was sampled, and tissue TCR repertoires likely differ from those in blood.

This receptor was taken from a woman in her forties in good health. Some clones in this sample may be carry-over from other donors' samples. The chain was built from TRBV10-3 and TRBJ2-7, with no D gene named confidently. The sequencing sample was made of PBMCs. In nucleotide form, the sequence is TGTGCCATCAGTGATTGGATCCACGAGCAGTACTTC. This codes for CAISDWIHEQYF.